The clone carrying this T cell receptor (beta chain) was seen repeatedly, ten times or more. Its cognate antigen is unknown. Unique molecular identifiers tagged the TCRbeta library. TCRdb re-derived calls from the PCR reads in MiXCR, one entry per CDR3 protein. The repertoire consists of about 150,000 distinct CDR3 sequences, with 8% to 10% occurring once and the leading ten covering about a sixth. Germline CDR1 is SQVTM and CDR2 is ANQGSEA. After removal of 8 bases from V and 1 base from J, the junction contained 6 bases not matched to a gene. The CDR3 length is 13 residues. This entry belongs to a study of T-cell reconstitution after alpha-beta-depleted transplantation in children. Study-wide points: The origin of alpha-beta T cells about two months after transplant was reportedly several hundred expanded graft clones. Elevated TCRbeta diversity at day 60 was traced, in some patients, to surviving recipient T cells and thymic progenitors. T-cell counts and diversity at one year post-transplant came mainly from newly produced T cells.

The receptor was derived from a female patient aged 2-15 years who had a stem cell transplant for congenital amegakaryocytic thrombocytopenia, so the T cells may come from the graft donor. The specimen comprised PBMCs, mostly from graft donor cells, sampled 180 days after TCRalphabeta/CD19-depleted stem cell transplant. This chain uses TRBV29-1 with TRBJ2-3, with TRBD1 matching over 7 bases. CDR3 region: CSLRDSGTDTQYF. The CDR3 DNA reads as TGCAGCCTTCGGGACAGTGGCACAGATACGCAGTATTTT.